This TCR beta chain was sequenced for a study of shared T cell receptors in the human thymus. The V gene lost 9 bases and the J gene lost 0 bases, with 16 bases spanning the gap. This CDR3 is built from 15 residues. CDR1 is MNHEY and CDR2 is SMNVEV in the germline V gene (reference sequence). The protocol was immunoSEQ multiplex PCR, while the TCRdb copy is restricted to in-frame clones and leaves out a portion. This repertoire shows roughly 500,000 clones, about 84% found once; its top ten account for about 0.013%. The same specimen was also included in a second study, on human thymus T cells. That paper notes: Thymic samples were excised during corrective heart operations. It looked as if thymic and blood repertoires used V and J genes in a biased way. Overlap was high between thymic repertoires from unrelated individuals, as reported in related research.

The sequence was collected from a boy under two years old with a congenital heart defect. The sequenced material came from thymocytes. This sequence joins TRBV27 and TRBJ2-3; perhaps TRBD2 as D (6 bases). CDR3 loop: CASKEGTLSTDTQYF. For the CDR3, the DNA is TGTGCCAGTAAGGAGGGGACCTTAAGCACAGATACGCAGTATTTT.